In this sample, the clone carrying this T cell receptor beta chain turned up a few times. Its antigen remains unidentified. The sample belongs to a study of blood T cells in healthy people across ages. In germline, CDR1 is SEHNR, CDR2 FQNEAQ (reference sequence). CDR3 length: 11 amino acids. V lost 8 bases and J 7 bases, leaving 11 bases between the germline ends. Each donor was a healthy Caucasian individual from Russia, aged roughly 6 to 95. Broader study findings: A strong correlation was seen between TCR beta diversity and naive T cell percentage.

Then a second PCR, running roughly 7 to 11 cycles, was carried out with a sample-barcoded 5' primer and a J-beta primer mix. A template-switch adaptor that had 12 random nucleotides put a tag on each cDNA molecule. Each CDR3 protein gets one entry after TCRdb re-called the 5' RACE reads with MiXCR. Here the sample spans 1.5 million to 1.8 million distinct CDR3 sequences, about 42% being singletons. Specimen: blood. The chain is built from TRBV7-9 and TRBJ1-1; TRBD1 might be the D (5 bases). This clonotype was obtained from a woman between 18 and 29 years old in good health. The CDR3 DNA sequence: TGTGCCAGCGGACGGGACGTTGAAGCTTTCTTT. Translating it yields CASGRDVEAFF.